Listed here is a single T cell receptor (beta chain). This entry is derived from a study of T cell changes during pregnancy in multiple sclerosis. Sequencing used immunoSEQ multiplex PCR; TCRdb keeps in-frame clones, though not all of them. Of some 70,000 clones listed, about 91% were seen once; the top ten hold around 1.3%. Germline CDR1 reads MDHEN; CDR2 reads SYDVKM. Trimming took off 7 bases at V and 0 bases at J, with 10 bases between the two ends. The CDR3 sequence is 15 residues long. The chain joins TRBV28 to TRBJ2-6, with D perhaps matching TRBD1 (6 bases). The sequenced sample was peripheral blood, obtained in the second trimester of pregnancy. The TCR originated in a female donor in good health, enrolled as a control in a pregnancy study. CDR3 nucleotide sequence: TGTGCCAGCACGGAAGGGGGCTCTGGGGCCAACGTCCTGACTTTC. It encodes CASTEGGSGANVLTF.